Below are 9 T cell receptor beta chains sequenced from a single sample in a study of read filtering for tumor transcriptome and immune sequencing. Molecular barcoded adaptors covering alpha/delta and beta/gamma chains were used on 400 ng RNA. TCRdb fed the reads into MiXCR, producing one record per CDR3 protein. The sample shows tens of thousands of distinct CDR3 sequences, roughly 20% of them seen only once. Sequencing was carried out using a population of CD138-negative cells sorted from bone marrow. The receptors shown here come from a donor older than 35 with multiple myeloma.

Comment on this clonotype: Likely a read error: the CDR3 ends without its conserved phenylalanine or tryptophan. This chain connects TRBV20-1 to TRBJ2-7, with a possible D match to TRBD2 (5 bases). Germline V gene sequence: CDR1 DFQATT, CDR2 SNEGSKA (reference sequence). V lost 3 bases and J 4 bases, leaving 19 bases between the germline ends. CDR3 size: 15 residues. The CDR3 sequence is CSARSQVTRNYEQYI. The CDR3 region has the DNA TGCAGTGCTAGGAGCCAGGTTACTAGAAATTACGAGCAGTACATC.

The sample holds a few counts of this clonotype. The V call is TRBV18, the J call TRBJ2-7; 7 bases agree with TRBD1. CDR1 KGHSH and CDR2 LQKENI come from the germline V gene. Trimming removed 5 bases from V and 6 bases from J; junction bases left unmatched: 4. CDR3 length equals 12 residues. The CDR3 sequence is CASSSTGAEQYF. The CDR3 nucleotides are TGTGCCAGCTCATCTACAGGGGCCGAGCAGTACTTC.

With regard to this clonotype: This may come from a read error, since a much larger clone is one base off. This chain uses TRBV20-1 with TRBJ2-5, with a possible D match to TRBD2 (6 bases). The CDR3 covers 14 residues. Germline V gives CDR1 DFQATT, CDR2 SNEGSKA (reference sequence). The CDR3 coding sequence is TGCTGTGCCTCACGCCCGACGGGAGTGGAGACCCAGTACTTC. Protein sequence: CCASRPTGVETQYF.

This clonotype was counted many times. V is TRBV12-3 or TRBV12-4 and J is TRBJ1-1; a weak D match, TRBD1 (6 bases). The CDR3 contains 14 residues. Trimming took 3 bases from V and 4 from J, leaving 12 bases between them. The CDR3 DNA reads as TGTGCCAGCAGTTTCACAGGGAGCCCCACTGAAGCTTTCTTT. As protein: CASSFTGSPTEAFF.

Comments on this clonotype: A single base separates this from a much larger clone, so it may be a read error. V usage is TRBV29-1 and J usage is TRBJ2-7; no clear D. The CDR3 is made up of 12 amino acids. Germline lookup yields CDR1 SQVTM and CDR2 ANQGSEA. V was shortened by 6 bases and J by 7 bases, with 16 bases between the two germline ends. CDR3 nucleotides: TGCAGCGTGGCAGAGCAGGCCCTAGAGCAGTACTTC. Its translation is CSVAEQALEQYF.

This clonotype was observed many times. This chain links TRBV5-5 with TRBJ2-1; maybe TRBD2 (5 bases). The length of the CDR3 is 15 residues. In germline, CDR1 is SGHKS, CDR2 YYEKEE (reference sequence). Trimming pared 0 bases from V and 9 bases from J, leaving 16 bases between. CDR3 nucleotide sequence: TGTGCCAGCAGCTTGGTGGGAGCTAGTAGTTCTGAGCAGTTCTTC. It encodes CASSLVGASSSEQFF.

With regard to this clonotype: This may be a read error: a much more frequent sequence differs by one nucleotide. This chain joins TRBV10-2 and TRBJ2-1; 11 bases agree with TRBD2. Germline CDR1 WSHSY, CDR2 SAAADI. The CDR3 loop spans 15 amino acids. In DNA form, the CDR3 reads TGCGCCAGCAGGGTAGCGGGAGGGCCTTTAAATGGGCAGTTCTTC. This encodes CASRVAGGPLNGQFF.

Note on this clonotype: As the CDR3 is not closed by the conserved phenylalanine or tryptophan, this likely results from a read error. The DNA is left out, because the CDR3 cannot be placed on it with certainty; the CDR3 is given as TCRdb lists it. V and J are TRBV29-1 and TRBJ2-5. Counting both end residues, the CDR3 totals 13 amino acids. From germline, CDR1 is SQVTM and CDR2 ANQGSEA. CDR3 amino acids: CSVEDNGKRTQHL.

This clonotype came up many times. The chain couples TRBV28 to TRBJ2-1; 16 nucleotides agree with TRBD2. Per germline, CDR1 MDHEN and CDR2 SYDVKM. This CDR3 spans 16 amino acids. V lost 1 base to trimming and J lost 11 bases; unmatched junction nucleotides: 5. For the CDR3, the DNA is TGTGCCAGCAGTTTATTGGGACTAGCGGGAGGGCTACAGCAGTTCTTC. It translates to CASSLLGLAGGLQQFF.